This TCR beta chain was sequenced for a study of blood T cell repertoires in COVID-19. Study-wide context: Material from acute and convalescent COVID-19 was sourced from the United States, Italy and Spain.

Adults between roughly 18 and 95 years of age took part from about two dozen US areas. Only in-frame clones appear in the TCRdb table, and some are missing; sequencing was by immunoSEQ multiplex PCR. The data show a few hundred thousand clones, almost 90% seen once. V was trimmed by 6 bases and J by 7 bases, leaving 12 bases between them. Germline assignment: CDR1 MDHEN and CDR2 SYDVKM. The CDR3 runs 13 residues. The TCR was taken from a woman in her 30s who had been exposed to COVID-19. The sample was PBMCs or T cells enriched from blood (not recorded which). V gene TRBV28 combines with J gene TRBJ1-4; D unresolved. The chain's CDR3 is CASRGGGGEKLFF. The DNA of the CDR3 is TGTGCCAGCAGGGGTGGTGGCGGTGAAAAACTGTTTTTT.